This TCR beta chain originates from a study of cytotoxic CD8 clonotypes in ibrutinib-treated CLL. Whole-study context: The group held 11 to 12 relapsed/refractory and 15 treatment-naive patients, with some 17 IGHV unmutated. Study-level results: Upon ibrutinib response clonality rose, and upon progression it fell back toward baseline. Treatment saw public clonotypes, which were uncommon, either contract or stay stable.

As for this clone: Its antigen remains unknown.

The CDR3 has 15 residues. Profiled with immunoSEQ multiplex PCR; TCRdb holds only in-frame clones, not every one. The table has approximately 42,000 clones, almost 70% seen once. The TCR was taken from a human donor with chronic lymphocytic leukemia. This chain links TRBV21-1 with TRBJ2-7; the tabulated D call, TRBD1, remains unverified against the DNA. TRBV21-1 is termed a pseudogene. This specimen consisted of PBMCs, obtained after 12 months of ibrutinib treatment. As DNA, the CDR3 is TGTGCCAGCAGCAACCGGACAGTTCCGTCCTACGAGCAGTACTTC. It codes for CASSNRTVPSYEQYF.